Below, 29 T cell receptor beta chains from the same sample are listed, as sequenced in a study of blood T cell repertoires in COVID-19. Using immunoSEQ multiplex PCR, the repertoire was profiled, and TCRdb retains in-frame clones only, with some absent. This sample carries roughly 120,000 clones, 90% of them seen once, and the ten largest clones take around 3.7%. Sequencing used peripheral blood. The receptors were gathered from a man aged 45-65 years with active COVID-19.

The chain carries TRBV6-5 and TRBJ1-6, with a weak D call TRBD1 (5 bases). The CDR3 contains 15 residues. Trimming took 5 bases from V and 6 from J, leaving 14 bases between them. Germline CDR1 and CDR2: MNHEY and SVGAGI. CDR3 nucleotides: TGTGCCAGCAGTCGTGACAGAAGCTTTAATTCACCCCTCCACTTT. This codes for CASSRDRSFNSPLHF.

This clone has a handful of counts. The chain joins TRBV7-9 to TRBJ2-5; D ambiguous. With 1 base removed from V and 5 bases from J, the gap between germline ends came to 8 bases. Per germline, CDR1 SEHNR and CDR2 FQNEAQ (reference sequence). There are 13 residues in the CDR3. The CDR3 is CASSLGPLETQYF. CDR3 nucleotides: TGTGCCAGCAGCTTAGGGCCCCTTGAGACCCAGTACTTC.

J is TRBJ1-4 and V is TRBV7-9, with TRBD1 matching 7 bases. With 5 bases clipped from V and 7 bases from J, the junction kept 7 bases outside the gene matches. CDR1 and CDR2 from the germline V gene are SEHNR and FQNEAQ (reference sequence). This CDR3 has 14 amino acids. CDR3 in DNA: TGTGCCAGCAGCCCAGACAGGGCGACTGAAAAACTGTTTTTT. It specifies CASSPDRATEKLFF.

This chain links TRBV27 with TRBJ2-7; D not resolved. This CDR3 is built from 15 residues. Germline V CDR1 and CDR2: MNHEY, SMNVEV (reference sequence). V was cut by 5 bases and J by 2 bases, with 16 bases left in between. CDR3 protein: CASSPRAESPYEQYV. In nucleotides, the CDR3 is TGTGCCAGCAGTCCACGCGCGGAGTCCCCCTACGAGCAGTACGTC.

CDR3 loop: CATSDSPGQGRGEKLFF. CDR3 DNA sequence: TGTGCCACCAGTGACTCTCCGGGACAGGGACGAGGTGAAAAACTGTTTTTT. The V call is TRBV24-1, the J call TRBJ1-4; 9 nucleotides line up with TRBD1. This CDR3 region has 17 residues. The V gene end was trimmed by 4 bases and the J gene end by 7 bases; junction bases not matched to a gene: 12. CDR1 is KGHDR and CDR2 is SFDVKD in the germline V gene.

In this sample, this clone turned up once. The V gene is TRBV6-5, the J gene TRBJ1-6; maybe TRBD1 (5 bases). The CDR3 is 13 amino acids. The V and J ends lost 8 bases and 7 bases respectively, with 12 bases between them. The germline gives CDR1 MNHEY, CDR2 SVGAGI. The CDR3 bases are TGTGCCAGCGGGGACTTCGGCAATTCACCCCTCCACTTT. This encodes CASGDFGNSPLHF.

V gene TRBV10-3 combines with J gene TRBJ2-2; TRBD1 is a possible D gene (5 bases). V was clipped by 5 bases and J by 2 bases, with 18 bases between them. The CDR3 runs to 17 residues. Germline assignment: CDR1 ENHRY and CDR2 SYGVKD. CDR3 DNA: TGTGCCATCAGTCCTCACGAAGGGGCTTATAACACCGGGGAGCTGTTTTTT. Amino acid sequence: CAISPHEGAYNTGELFF.

The chain employs TRBV7-9 and TRBJ1-1, with a tentative D call TRBD1 (6 bases). The CDR3 is made up of 14 amino acids. Trimming took off 2 bases at V and 0 bases at J, with 7 bases between the two ends. The germline V gene encodes CDR1 SEHNR and CDR2 FQNEAQ (reference sequence). This chain's CDR3 is CASSLTGLNTEAFF. The DNA for the CDR3 is TGTGCCAGCAGCTTAACAGGGTTGAACACTGAAGCTTTCTTT.

This clone came up once. This chain connects TRBV9 to TRBJ1-1, with TRBD1 as a possible D gene (5 bases). Germline CDR1 is SGDLS and CDR2 is YYNGEE. This CDR3 comprises 14 residues. V was pared by 4 bases and J by 3 bases, with 13 bases between. CDR3 sequence reads: CASSPQGGDTEAFF. DNA for the CDR3: TGTGCCAGCAGCCCCCAGGGCGGGGACACTGAAGCTTTCTTT.

This rearrangement joins TRBV6-4 to TRBJ1-2, with D possibly matching TRBD1 (6 bases). Trimming took 3 bases from V and 6 from J, leaving 14 bases between them. CDR3 length equals 14 residues. Germline values: CDR1 MRHNA, CDR2 SNTAGT. The DNA of the CDR3 is TGTGCCAGCAGTGAAGACAGGTTCTCCAATGGCTACACCTTC. This gives the protein CASSEDRFSNGYTF.

This chain joins TRBV28 and TRBJ2-1, with TRBD2 matching 10 bases. CDR1 and CDR2 from the germline V gene are MDHEN and SYDVKM. The V and J ends lost 5 bases and 15 bases, in that order; junction bases with no gene match: 13. The length of the CDR3 is 14 residues. The CDR3 bases are TGTGCCAGCAGTCTGGGGACCCAAGCGGGAGGGTGGTTCTTC. It encodes CASSLGTQAGGWFF. The complete variable domain, with remaining parts taken from reference TRBV28 and TRBJ2-1, reads DVKVTQSSRYLVKRTGEKVFLECVQDMDHENMFWYRQDPGLGLRLIYFSYDVKMKEKGDIPEGYSVSREKKERFSLILESASTNQTSMYLCASSLGTQAGGWFFGPGTRLTVL.

This clone has a single count. V is TRBV11-2 and J is TRBJ1-1; D gene unclear. This CDR3 has 15 amino acids. The V and J ends lost 5 bases and 4 bases respectively, with 17 bases between them. Germline loops: CDR1 SGHAT, CDR2 FQNNGV. CDR3 amino acids: CASSTGEGGSTEAFF. CDR3 in DNA: TGTGCCAGCAGCACCGGCGAGGGCGGGTCCACTGAAGCTTTCTTT. The full variable domain, rest sourced from reference TRBV11-2 and TRBJ1-1, is EAGVAQSPRYKIIEKRQSVAFWCNPISGHATLYWYQQILGQGPKLLIQFQNNGVVDDSQLPKDRFSAERLKGVDSTLKIQPAKLEDSAVYLCASSTGEGGSTEAFFGQGTRLTVV.

This CDR3 is CATSDSTGDISGANVLTF. Here the CDR3 DNA reads TGTGCCACCAGTGATAGTACAGGGGATATCTCTGGGGCCAACGTCCTGACTTTC. The chain uses TRBV24-1 and TRBJ2-6; 7 bases agree with TRBD1. The V and J ends lost 3 bases and 0 bases, in that order; junction bases with no gene match: 7. Germline V gene sequence: CDR1 KGHDR, CDR2 SFDVKD. The CDR3 consists of 18 residues.

The genes are TRBV5-4 and TRBJ1-3; 9 nucleotides line up with TRBD1. This CDR3 is built from 14 residues. Trimming took 4 bases from V and 4 from J; bases not matched to a gene: 3. Germline V gives CDR1 SGHNT, CDR2 YYREEE (reference sequence). CDR3 residues: CASSRTGVGNTIYF. The DNA for the CDR3 is TGTGCCAGCAGCCGGACAGGGGTAGGAAACACCATATATTTT.

The rearrangement links TRBV15 to TRBJ1-4; D is possibly TRBD1 (5 bases). Trimming took off 0 bases at V and 4 bases at J, with 9 bases between the two ends. CDR3 size: 15 residues. From germline, CDR1 is LNHNV and CDR2 YYDKDF (reference sequence). CDR3 amino acids: CATSRDKGVNEKLFF. CDR3 nucleotide sequence: TGTGCCACCAGCAGAGATAAAGGGGTTAATGAAAAACTGTTTTTT. The full variable domain, completed using reference TRBV15 and TRBJ1-4, is DAMVIQNPRYQVTQFGKPVTLSCSQTLNHNVMYWYQQKSSQAPKLLFHYYDKDFNNEADTPDNFQSRRPNTSFCFLDIRSPGLGDTAMYLCATSRDKGVNEKLFFGSGTQLSVL.

The V and J genes are TRBV6-6 and TRBJ1-2; no clear D gene. Looked up from germline, CDR1 is MNHNY and CDR2 is SVGAGI (reference sequence). V was pared by 5 bases and J by 4 bases, with 11 bases between. The CDR3 loop spans 13 amino acids. CDR3 DNA: TGTGCCAGCAGTCCAACAGAGAGCTATGGCTACACCTTC. Its protein is CASSPTESYGYTF.

The V gene is TRBV9, the J gene TRBJ2-4; 9 positions match TRBD2. The ends lost 0 bases at V and 8 bases at J; junction bases unmatched: 12. The CDR3 totals 17 residues. The V gene's germline CDR1 is SGDLS and CDR2 YYNGEE. The CDR3 spells CASSVGPTTSGGDIQYF. As DNA, the CDR3 is TGTGCCAGCAGCGTAGGCCCCACGACTAGCGGCGGAGACATTCAGTACTTC.

The chain couples TRBV11-3 to TRBJ2-1, with TRBD2 matching over 7 bases. CDR3 length equals 16 residues. Trimming cost V 0 bases and J 6 bases; bases outside gene matches: 8. Germline V gene data show CDR1 as SGHNT and CDR2 as YENEEA. The CDR3 is CASSLDGSAGSNEQFF. CDR3 in DNA: TGTGCCAGCAGCTTAGATGGATCAGCGGGAAGCAATGAGCAGTTCTTC.

This sequence joins TRBV5-3 and TRBJ2-7, with TRBD1 matching over 11 bases. TRBV5-3 is an ORF for which the function is uncertain. The V and J ends lost 2 bases and 7 bases, in that order; junction bases with no gene match: 11. This CDR3 has 16 residues. The CDR3 DNA sequence: TGTGCCAGAAGCTTCAGACGGGACAGGGGGGGTACGGAGCAGTACTTC. Its translation is CARSFRRDRGGTEQYF.

The gene calls are TRBV2 and TRBJ2-7, with D possibly being TRBD1 (6 bases). V was trimmed by 2 bases and J by 4 bases, leaving 12 bases between them. Germline V gene data show CDR1 as SNHLY and CDR2 as FYNNEI. The CDR3 is 14 residues long. The CDR3 loop is CASSELDSRYEQYV. CDR3 DNA: TGTGCCAGCAGTGAATTGGACAGTAGATACGAGCAGTACGTC.

The V gene is TRBV2, the J gene TRBJ1-1; no definite D call. V was pared by 6 bases and J by 0 bases, with 11 bases between. CDR3 length: 14 amino acids. Per the germline V gene, CDR1 is SNHLY and CDR2 is FYNNEI. The CDR3, as DNA: TGTGCCAGCAGCCTTAGCCAAGTGAACACTGAAGCTTTCTTT. It codes for CASSLSQVNTEAFF.

The J gene is TRBJ2-5, the V gene TRBV9, with 8 bases lining up with TRBD2. Germline loops: CDR1 SGDLS, CDR2 YYNGEE. The CDR3 covers 17 residues. The V and J ends lost 0 bases and 5 bases, in that order; junction bases with no gene match: 12. The CDR3 sequence: CASSVATGTSSFETQYF. Written as DNA, the CDR3 is TGTGCCAGCAGCGTAGCTACGGGGACTAGTAGTTTCGAGACCCAGTACTTC.

The chain uses TRBV19 and TRBJ2-5; 10 nucleotides line up with TRBD2. The CDR3 sequence is 16 residues long. Germline V gene data show CDR1 as LNHDA and CDR2 as SQIVND (reference sequence). Trimming cost V 4 bases and J 4 bases; bases outside gene matches: 9. The CDR3 nucleotides read TGTGCCAGTAGTACCGAGAGCGGGAGGGCATCAGAGACCCAGTACTTC. Translated: CASSTESGRASETQYF.

The chain uses TRBV5-1 and TRBJ2-3, with D possibly TRBD1 on 5 matching bases. In germline, CDR1 is SGHRS, CDR2 YFSETQ. With 2 bases removed from V and 2 bases from J, the gap between germline ends came to 9 bases. The CDR3 length is 14 residues. The CDR3 region is CASSFTGTTDTQYF. CDR3 in DNA: TGCGCCAGCAGCTTTACAGGAACCACAGATACGCAGTATTTT.

V gene TRBV9 combines with J gene TRBJ2-2; 8 bases match TRBD2. The CDR3 covers 16 residues. J lost 5 bases, V lost 3 bases, and 9 bases had no gene match. Germline CDR1 is SGDLS and CDR2 is YYNGEE. CDR3 coding DNA: TGTGCCAGCAGCGCGACTAGCGAGGGGGGAACCGGGGAGCTGTTTTTT. It yields the protein CASSATSEGGTGELFF.

The chain joins TRBV5-1 to TRBJ1-2; TRBD1 aligns across 12 bases. The CDR3 has 17 residues. The germline V gene encodes CDR1 SGHRS and CDR2 YFSETQ. After removal of 1 base from V and 5 bases from J, the junction contained 9 bases not matched to a gene. The CDR3 here is CASSLTGTGGALYGYTF. For the CDR3, the DNA is TGCGCCAGCAGCTTGACCGGGACAGGGGGCGCTTTATATGGCTACACCTTC.

J is TRBJ1-1 and V is TRBV27, with D tentatively TRBD1 (5 bases). The ends were cut back, 1 base at V and 3 bases at J, with 18 bases in the middle. Germline values: CDR1 MNHEY, CDR2 SMNVEV (reference sequence). The CDR3 sequence is 17 residues long. CDR3 region: CASSLYQTEPLDTEAFF. The CDR3 coding sequence is TGTGCCAGCAGTTTATATCAGACAGAGCCCCTAGACACTGAAGCTTTCTTT.

The V gene is TRBV24-1, the J gene TRBJ2-1, with 9 bases lining up with TRBD2. Germline V lookup: CDR1 KGHDR, CDR2 SFDVKD. Unmatched junction bases numbered 10, after V lost 4 bases and J lost 1 base. The CDR3 runs 18 residues. The CDR3 here is CATSDRRTSAPSYNEQFF. The CDR3 DNA follows: TGTGCCACCAGTGACCGCCGGACTAGCGCACCTTCCTACAATGAGCAGTTCTTC.

The chain employs TRBV7-3 and TRBJ1-1, with a weak D call TRBD1 (5 bases). This CDR3 has 13 residues. Germline V lookup: CDR1 SGHTA, CDR2 FQGTGA. Trimming left V 5 bases short and J 1 base short, with 8 bases between. CDR3 bases: TGTGCCAGCAGCAACGACAGGAACACTGAAGCTTTCTTT. Translating gives CASSNDRNTEAFF.